These 21 T cell receptor beta chains originate from one sample sequenced in a study of cytomegalovirus exposure and HLA in healthy donors. The data were produced by immunoSEQ multiplex PCR, yet TCRdb's version contains in-frame clones alone and is incomplete. The sample has approximately 210,000 clones, approximately 85% seen once. Sequencing input: PBMCs. These receptors were obtained from a woman in her late teens or twenties in good health and CMV-seronegative.

The chain carries TRBV4-1 and TRBJ2-7, with 8 bases identical to TRBD2. This CDR3 is built from 16 residues. With 4 bases clipped from V and 6 bases from J, the junction kept 14 bases outside the gene matches. Germline values: CDR1 MGHRA, CDR2 YSYEKL. The CDR3 is CASSLSGGGVEGEQYF. For the CDR3, the DNA is TGCGCCAGCAGCCTCAGCGGGGGTGGGGTCGAGGGCGAGCAGTACTTC.

J is TRBJ1-4 and V is TRBV4-1; no firm D call. The germline V gene encodes CDR1 MGHRA and CDR2 YSYEKL. The CDR3 length is 14 residues. V was clipped by 1 base and J by 7 bases, with 10 bases between them. CDR3 nucleotide sequence: TGCGCCAGCAGCCAAGTAGATCTAGGTGAAAAACTGTTTTTT. Its protein is CASSQVDLGEKLFF.

A few counts support this clone. This chain uses TRBV28 with TRBJ1-2; D not resolved. Germline CDR1 and CDR2: MDHEN and SYDVKM. This CDR3 contains 11 residues. V was clipped by 3 bases and J by 6 bases, with 5 bases between them. CDR3 region: CASSFEDGYTF. CDR3 sequence (DNA): TGTGCCAGCAGTTTCGAGGATGGCTACACCTTC.

This chain uses TRBV10-1 with TRBJ2-1, with 11 nucleotides matching TRBD2. The length of the CDR3 is 16 residues. V was pared by 3 bases and J by 6 bases, with 7 bases of the junction left unmatched. From germline, CDR1 is WNHNN and CDR2 SYGVQD (reference sequence). The CDR3 DNA reads TGCGCCAGCAGTGACCACCTAGCGGGGGGTTTCAATGAGCAGTTCTTC. As protein: CASSDHLAGGFNEQFF.

CDR3 residues: CASWVEVVKNIQYF. The CDR3 region has the DNA TGTGCCAGCTGGGTAGAGGTGGTCAAAAACATTCAGTACTTC. The chain uses TRBV27 and TRBJ2-4; D is ambiguous. Trimming cost V 8 bases and J 3 bases, with 14 bases left between them. This CDR3 contains 14 residues. Looked up from germline, CDR1 is MNHEY and CDR2 is SMNVEV (reference sequence).

This chain uses TRBV7-3 with TRBJ1-1; no clear D. Trimming cost V 6 bases and J 0 bases, with 8 bases left between them. Per germline, CDR1 SGHTA and CDR2 FQGTGA. The CDR3 has 13 residues. The CDR3 nucleotides are TGTGCCAGCAGTCGGGAGTTGAACACTGAAGCTTTCTTT. It yields the protein CASSRELNTEAFF. Using reference TRBV7-3 and TRBJ1-1 for the parts outside the CDR3, the full variable domain is GAGVSQTPSNKVTEKGKYVELRCDPISGHTALYWYRQSLGQGPEFLIYFQGTGAADDSGLPNDRFFAVRPEGSVSTLKIQRTERGDSAVYLCASSRELNTEAFFGQGTRLTVV.

The chain has TRBV10-1 and TRBJ2-3; 11 bases line up with TRBD2. With 2 bases clipped from V and 6 bases from J, the junction kept 7 bases outside the gene matches. Germline V gives CDR1 WNHNN, CDR2 SYGVQD (reference sequence). CDR3 length: 16 amino acids. In DNA, the CDR3 is TGCGCCAGCAGTGAGACTAGCGGGGGCCATGGGGATACGCAGTATTTT. Protein sequence: CASSETSGGHGDTQYF.

This chain uses TRBV27 with TRBJ2-7; a possible D gene is TRBD2 (6 bases). Trimming stripped 8 bases from V and 5 bases from J, with 19 bases between. The germline V gene encodes CDR1 MNHEY and CDR2 SMNVEV (reference sequence). The CDR3 runs to 14 residues. As DNA, the CDR3 is TGTGCCAGCGGTCTGAACGGGAGAGGCAACGAGCAGTACTTC. This encodes CASGLNGRGNEQYF.

The chain recombines TRBV2 with TRBJ1-5, with D tentatively TRBD1 (5 bases). CDR1 is SNHLY, CDR2 FYNNEI, per germline. Trimming left V 4 bases short and J 1 base short, with 17 bases between. This CDR3 region has 17 residues. The CDR3 reads CASSVPGRGGSNQPQHF. DNA for the CDR3: TGTGCCAGCAGTGTTCCGGGGAGGGGAGGGAGCAATCAGCCCCAGCATTTT.

The chain combines TRBV6-8 with TRBJ1-5; tentative D call: TRBD1 (5 bases). The CDR3 length is 18 residues. Looked up from germline, CDR1 is MNHGY and CDR2 is SAAAGT. V shed 3 bases and J shed 5 bases, with 23 bases lying between them. The CDR3 DNA is TGTGCCAGCAGTTATTTAGGTTTGAGTCACCTAGGGGATCAGCCCCAGCATTTT. Amino acid sequence: CASSYLGLSHLGDQPQHF.

This chain links TRBV29-1 with TRBJ1-1; TRBD1 might be the D (5 bases). V dropped 7 bases and J dropped 4 bases, with 19 bases sitting between them. The CDR3 contains 14 residues. In germline, CDR1 is SQVTM, CDR2 ANQGSEA. DNA of the CDR3: TGCAGCGGAGAAAAAAAGGCTGGGGCCACTGAAGCTTTCTTT. Its translation is CSGEKKAGATEAFF.

The genes are TRBV5-1 and TRBJ1-1, with D maybe TRBD1 (6 bases). V shed 4 bases and J shed 2 bases, with 15 bases lying between them. The CDR3 extends over 15 amino acids. Germline CDR1 reads SGHRS; CDR2 reads YFSETQ. The CDR3 DNA is TGCGCCAGCAGCAGGCTGACAGGAGATAACACTGAAGCTTTCTTT. Translating it yields CASSRLTGDNTEAFF.

The V call is TRBV11-2, the J call TRBJ2-7; 8 bases fit TRBD2. J gave up 3 bases and V 6 bases, and 10 bases lay outside the gene matches. Germline CDR1 is SGHAT and CDR2 is FQNNGV. The CDR3 totals 15 residues. DNA of the CDR3: TGTGCCAGCAGTCCACCAAGCGGGAGTATCTACGAGCAGTACTTC. Residues: CASSPPSGSIYEQYF.

The rearrangement uses TRBV6-1 and TRBJ2-7; D gene ambiguous. Germline V lookup: CDR1 MNHNS, CDR2 SASEGT. The V end was cut by 2 bases, the J end by 5 bases, with 7 bases between. The CDR3 extends over 12 amino acids. The CDR3 nucleotides read TGTGCCAGCAGTGAACCCCCCAACGAGCAGTACTTC. Translated, it gives CASSEPPNEQYF.

V is TRBV2 and J is TRBJ1-1; no clear D gene. The CDR3 is 13 amino acids. Germline-derived CDR1 and CDR2 are SNHLY and FYNNEI. V was shortened by 6 bases and J by 1 base, with 9 bases between the two germline ends. Here the CDR3 DNA reads TGTGCCAGCAGGGGCGATGGGAACACTGAAGCTTTCTTT. It is translated as CASRGDGNTEAFF.

The chain employs TRBV7-6 and TRBJ2-3; 12 bases map to TRBD2. Per germline, CDR1 SGHVS and CDR2 FNYEAQ. The CDR3 totals 16 residues. V dropped 1 base and J dropped 6; count of bases not matched to a gene: 5. The CDR3 DNA reads as TGTGCCAGCAGCTTAGGGGCTAGCGGGGGGGCTGATACGCAGTATTTT. Amino acid sequence: CASSLGASGGADTQYF.

The CDR3 is CSVEALDRTYGYTF. CDR3 in DNA: TGCAGCGTTGAGGCCCTGGACAGGACTTATGGCTACACCTTC. The V gene is TRBV29-1, the J gene TRBJ1-2; 7 bases agree with TRBD1. V shed 3 bases and J 5 bases; nucleotides not matched to a gene: 9. The V gene's germline CDR1 is SQVTM and CDR2 ANQGSEA. This CDR3 has 14 residues.

The genes are TRBV7-3 and TRBJ2-3; D gene uncertain. The CDR3 loop spans 13 amino acids. The germline CDR1 and CDR2 sequences are SGHTA and FQGTGA. Between the trimmed V and J ends, which lost 4 bases and 0 bases, there was a span of 5 bases. CDR3 nucleotides: TGTGCCAGCAGCTCCTTCAGCACAGATACGCAGTATTTT. This encodes CASSSFSTDTQYF.

This rearrangement joins TRBV7-9 to TRBJ2-7; perhaps TRBD1 as D (6 bases). Trimming left V 1 base short and J 7 bases short, with 11 bases between. Germline V gene sequence: CDR1 SEHNR, CDR2 FQNEAQ (reference sequence). This CDR3 has 13 amino acids. The CDR3 protein is CASSLGGPREQYF. The CDR3 coding sequence is TGTGCCAGCAGCTTAGGGGGGCCTCGGGAGCAGTACTTC.

This clone appeared a few times. This rearrangement joins TRBV10-3 to TRBJ1-2, with 9 bases that match TRBD1. The CDR3 consists of 14 residues. V shed 6 bases, J shed 8 bases, and the junction held 10 bases outside the gene matches. CDR1 and CDR2 (germline): ENHRY, SYGVKD. The DNA for the CDR3 is TGTGCCATCAGAGGGGACAGGGAACAACCAGGCTACACCTTC. Translating gives CAIRGDREQPGYTF.

V usage is TRBV7-2 and J usage is TRBJ1-1, with unresolved D. Germline loops: CDR1 SGHTA, CDR2 FQGNSA. The CDR3 is made up of 18 amino acids. V shed 1 base and J shed 1 base, with 19 bases lying between them. DNA for the CDR3: TGTGCCAGCAGCTTAGTGAGCGCGTCAGACCGAGGGAACACTGAAGCTTTCTTT. Its translation: CASSLVSASDRGNTEAFF.